The 7 T cell receptor beta chains given below trace back to one sample, sequenced in a study of radiation and T cells in renal cell carcinoma. This table comes from immunoSEQ multiplex PCR, and its TCRdb copy is limited to in-frame clones, with some not included. The repertoire has some 120,000 clones, more than 75% of them found once; the top ten carry around 6%. Time point indicated: blood 2 weeks post-SBRT. Treatment: 15 Gy SBRT to primary tumor, nephrectomy 4 weeks later. Material: blood, obtained from a patient whose treatment included radiotherapy and nephrectomy. These receptors were obtained from a woman aged 70-85 years with renal cell carcinoma.

The rearrangement uses TRBV27 and TRBJ1-2; unclear D gene. Germline lookup yields CDR1 MNHEY and CDR2 SMNVEV (reference sequence). The V gene lost 3 bases and the J gene lost 4 bases, with 6 bases spanning the gap. The CDR3 is made up of 12 amino acids. The DNA for the CDR3 is TGTGCCAGCAGTTTGCGGGGCTATGGCTACACCTTC. Amino acids: CASSLRGYGYTF.

This clone was picked up one time. The chain uses TRBV5-3 and TRBJ1-2; 9 bases are shared with TRBD1. TRBV5-3 is noted as an ORF with a role that remains uncertain. The J segment lost 5 bases and the V segment lost 2 bases, leaving 7 bases of the junction unmatched. The CDR3 runs 15 residues. The CDR3 sequence: CARSFTGGDRYGYTF. The CDR3 nucleotides are TGTGCCAGAAGCTTTACAGGGGGCGATCGGTATGGCTACACCTTC.

This chain links TRBV7-9 with TRBJ2-1; 9 bases align to TRBD2. CDR3 length equals 16 residues. The junction had 8 bases not matched to a gene; V was cut back by 5 bases and J by 3 bases. In germline, CDR1 is SEHNR, CDR2 FQNEAQ (reference sequence). This CDR3 is CASSQTTSGYYNEQFF. Here the CDR3 DNA reads TGTGCCAGCAGCCAAACGACTAGCGGTTACTACAATGAGCAGTTCTTC. The full variable domain, in which reference TRBV7-9 and TRBJ2-1 provide the parts outside the CDR3, is DTGVSQNPRHKITKRGQNVTFRCDPISEHNRLYWYRQTLGQGPEFLTYFQNEAQLEKSRLLSDRFSAERPKGSFSTLEIQRTEQGDSAMYLCASSQTTSGYYNEQFFGPGTRLTVL.

The V gene is TRBV28, the J gene TRBJ1-1, with 7 bases aligning to TRBD1. Germline CDR1 is MDHEN and CDR2 is SYDVKM. V was clipped by 8 bases and J by 1 base; unmatched bases: 7. CDR3 length: 14 amino acids. CDR3 nucleotide sequence: TGTGCCAGCGACAGACAGGGAGGGAACACTGAAGCTTTCTTT. This encodes CASDRQGGNTEAFF.

This chain uses TRBV19 with TRBJ2-5; TRBD1 agrees at 8 bases. V gave up 4 bases and J gave up 5 bases; unmatched junction bases: 6. This CDR3 comprises 14 residues. Germline lookup yields CDR1 LNHDA and CDR2 SQIVND (reference sequence). CDR3 nucleotides: TGTGCCAGTAGTACGCAGGGGGCCGGGGAGACCCAGTACTTC. Amino acids: CASSTQGAGETQYF.

CDR3 sequence reads: CASSMGQGGETQYF. The CDR3 DNA sequence: TGTGCCAGTAGTATGGGACAGGGGGGAGAGACCCAGTACTTC. V and J are TRBV19 and TRBJ2-5, with TRBD1 matching over 11 bases. The ends lost 3 bases at V and 4 bases at J; junction bases unmatched: 1. The germline V gene has CDR1 LNHDA and CDR2 SQIVND (reference sequence). This CDR3 has 14 amino acids.

This clone was picked up one time. The chain employs TRBV5-1 and TRBJ2-2, with 8 bases aligning to TRBD1. Germline CDR1 is SGHRS and CDR2 is YFSETQ. CDR3 length: 16 amino acids. Unmatched junction bases numbered 4, after V lost 1 base and J lost 2 bases. This CDR3 reads CASSLLGQGNTGELFF. The DNA for the CDR3 is TGCGCCAGCAGCTTGCTAGGACAGGGTAACACCGGGGAGCTGTTTTTT.